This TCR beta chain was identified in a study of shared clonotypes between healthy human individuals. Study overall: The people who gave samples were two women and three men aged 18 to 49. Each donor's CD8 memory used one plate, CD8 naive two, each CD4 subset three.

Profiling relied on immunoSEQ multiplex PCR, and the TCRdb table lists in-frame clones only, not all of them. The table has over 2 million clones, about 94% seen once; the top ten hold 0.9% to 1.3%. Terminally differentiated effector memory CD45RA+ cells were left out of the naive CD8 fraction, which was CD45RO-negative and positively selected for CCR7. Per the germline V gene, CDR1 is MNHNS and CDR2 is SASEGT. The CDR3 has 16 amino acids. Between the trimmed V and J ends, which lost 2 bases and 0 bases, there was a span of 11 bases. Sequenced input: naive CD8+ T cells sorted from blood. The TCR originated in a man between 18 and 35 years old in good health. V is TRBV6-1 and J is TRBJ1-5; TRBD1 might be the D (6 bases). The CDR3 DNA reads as TGTGCCAGCAGTGAATGGGGGGCCTATAGCAATCAGCCCCAGCATTTT. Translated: CASSEWGAYSNQPQHF.